The present TCR beta chain was sequenced within a study of regulatory T cells in long-lasting Graves disease (dated by TCRdb to about 2021). In terms of the full investigation: Persistent Graves' disease was defined as antithyroid drug treatment for over 5 years with persistently positive TSH receptor autoantibodies. Antithyroid drugs had been taken for approximately 10 years on average by persistent Graves' disease patients in the clinical cohort. A total of 33 samples underwent TCR sequencing, from around 13 patients with persistent Graves' disease and some 20 patients with newly diagnosed Graves' disease. Persistent Graves' disease patients were compared with newly diagnosed Graves' disease patients by peripheral blood TCR sequencing and RNA sequencing. The study was registered as a clinical trial and conducted in China.

Cut back by 0 bases and 2 bases, the V and J ends lie 13 bases apart. Via the germline V gene, CDR1 is MNHEY and CDR2 SVGAGI. The CDR3 covers 16 residues, taking in both the cysteine and the phenylalanine. Left in the record is the CDR3 DNA by itself, 48 bases read in frame from the first base. Note on this clonotype: What this receptor recognizes is not known. No qualities accompany the bases; no much larger clone lies one base away.

What the research found in general, with its limitations: Sequencing and analysis were restricted to the TCR beta chain. Persistent Graves' disease patients showed lower TCR Shannon entropy and fewer highly expanded clones than newly diagnosed patients, suggesting clonal expansion. Preferential use of TRBV28, TRBJ1-2 and TRBJ2-5 was observed in persistent disease, whereas TRBV20-1 and TRBJ2-1 were favored in newly diagnosed disease. Persistent patients shared more public clonotypes among themselves (fewer than 3,000) than newly diagnosed patients did (about 1,000). The authors noted that the small sample size was a limitation that may lower accuracy. Only peripheral blood was studied, because thyroid tissue, the primary lesion, was inaccessible.

The library was built by means of multiplex PCR. The sample was run on an Illumina HiSeq 4000. TCR beta libraries were built with iRepertoire HTBI primers and Arm-PCR amplification of CDR3 regions. Before sequencing, the PCR products went through gel purification. Turning to the authors' computational methods: Gene usage analysis of CDR3 amino acid clonotypes relied on the 60 or so TRBV and about 15 TRBJ segments identified across samples. COPE and FqMerger were used to merge filtered high-quality paired reads into contigs. BLAST was used to align contigs to IMGT TRBV, TRBD and TRBJ reference genes, with CDR3 defined following IMGT. Highly expanded clones were defined as clonotypes with a frequency above 0.1%. Shannon entropy was used to measure repertoire diversity, and the Gini coefficient was used to measure V-J evenness. Public clonotypes were defined as clonotypes shared by more than one individual. Starting from the raw public reads, TCRdb applied fastp trimming at Q25, assembled clones with MiXCR and retained in-frame beta chains. Every entry covers one CDR3 protein and lists the most common genes and DNA from its rows. The V and J calls reflect TCRdb's pipeline rather than the authors' work. The sample data list about 400,000 distinct CDR3 sequences, and around 20% of these were observed just once. The ten largest clones represent less than 25% of the sample.

The time point label here, explained by the study, means: persistent/refractory GD, antithyroid drugs over 5 years with positive TRAb. RNA was extracted from PBMCs in TRIzol for both TCR sequencing and RNA sequencing. The diagnosis of Graves' disease followed American Thyroid Association guidelines. Patients for the study were recruited at an endocrinology department in Xi'an, China. Each patient gave roughly 8.4 milliliters of peripheral blood, collected in an EDTA anticoagulant tube. Ficoll Paque Plus density gradient separation was used to isolate PBMCs, and no additional T cell sorting was done. RNA quality was checked with an Agilent 2100 Bioanalyzer and agarose gel, and concentration with a NanoDrop 2000.

This TCR came from a female donor with Graves disease. The V and J segments used are TRBV6-5 and TRBJ1-2; no D gene can be assigned with confidence. Sequenced material: peripheral blood mononuclear cells (PBMCs), taken when the disease was refractory, from a patient treated with antithyroid drugs. The CDR3 in this case is CASSYSRGDINYGYTF. At the DNA level, the sequence is TGTGCCAGCAGTTACTCGCGGGGAGACATAAACTATGGCTACACCTTC.